These 8 T cell receptor beta chains were sequenced from one sample in a study of blood T cell repertoires in COVID-19. The protocol was immunoSEQ multiplex PCR, while the TCRdb copy is restricted to in-frame clones and leaves out a portion. The sample lists 150,000 to 200,000 clones; about 92% were seen once. The sample taken for sequencing was peripheral blood. The receptors were sampled from a man between 60 and 75 years old with active or convalescent COVID-19.

The chain links TRBV4-1 to TRBJ1-3; 10 bases match TRBD1. Germline V gene data show CDR1 as MGHRA and CDR2 as YSYEKL. With 4 bases clipped from V and 2 bases from J, the junction kept 2 bases outside the gene matches. This CDR3 is 15 amino acids long. The chain's CDR3 is CASSPGQGPGNTIYF. The CDR3 DNA sequence: TGCGCCAGCAGCCCGGGACAGGGGCCTGGAAACACCATATATTTT.

The chain carries TRBV7-6 and TRBJ2-1; D possibly corresponds to TRBD1 (7 bases). V lost 10 bases and J lost 3, with 19 bases in between. There are 15 residues in the CDR3. Germline CDR1 and CDR2: SGHVS and FNYEAQ. CDR3 loop: CATGAGGSIYNEQFF. The CDR3, as DNA: TGTGCCACGGGAGCAGGGGGTAGTATCTACAATGAGCAGTTCTTC.

This rearrangement joins TRBV10-1 to TRBJ2-1; the D gene is possibly TRBD2 (7 bases). Trimming left V 6 bases short and J 8 bases short, with 17 bases between. CDR1 is WNHNN and CDR2 is SYGVQD in the germline V gene (reference sequence). This CDR3 region has 14 residues. CDR3 in amino acids: CASSGGPLIDEQFF. In nucleotides, the CDR3 is TGCGCCAGCAGCGGGGGGCCACTAATAGATGAGCAGTTCTTC.

This clone was seen just once. The genes are TRBV6-5 and TRBJ2-3, with 9 bases matching TRBD2. The CDR3 sequence is 15 residues long. Germline assignment: CDR1 MNHEY and CDR2 SVGAGI. J gave up 3 bases and V 4 bases, and 5 bases lay outside the gene matches. The CDR3: CASSSLAGRTDTQYF. Here the CDR3 DNA reads TGTGCCAGCAGTTCACTAGCGGGCAGGACAGATACGCAGTATTTT.

The J gene is TRBJ2-7, the V gene TRBV7-9; the D gene is possibly TRBD1 (7 bases). Germline assignment: CDR1 SEHNR and CDR2 FQNEAQ (reference sequence). The CDR3 sequence is 14 residues long. V dropped 9 bases and J dropped 6 bases, with 21 bases sitting between them. CDR3 DNA sequence: TGTGCCAGTACCGAGGGACAGCCCGGGGGCGAGCAGTACTTC. Translating gives CASTEGQPGGEQYF. Filled out from reference TRBV7-9 and TRBJ2-7, the complete variable domain reads DTGVSQNPRHKITKRGQNVTFRCDPISEHNRLYWYRQTLGQGPEFLTYFQNEAQLEKSRLLSDRFSAERPKGSFSTLEIQRTEQGDSAMYLCASTEGQPGGEQYFGPGTRLTVT.

This clone has just one count. The chain carries TRBV6-2 or TRBV6-3 and TRBJ2-7; 15 bases align to TRBD2. From germline, CDR1 is MNHEY and CDR2 SVGEGT. V lost 2 bases, J lost 2 bases, and 4 bases stayed unmatched. CDR3 length: 17 amino acids. The CDR3 here is CASSYGTSGRRAYEQYF. CDR3 DNA sequence: TGTGCCAGCAGTTACGGGACTAGCGGGAGGAGGGCCTACGAGCAGTACTTC.

This chain links TRBV18 with TRBJ1-1; the D gene is possibly TRBD1 (6 bases). Germline V gives CDR1 KGHSH, CDR2 LQKENI. The CDR3 runs to 15 residues. Trimming removed 3 bases at V and 3 bases at J, with 14 bases between. The DNA for the CDR3 is TGTGCCAGCTCACCCATACAGGGAGTGGACACTGAAGCTTTCTTT. Translated: CASSPIQGVDTEAFF.

The chain couples TRBV15 to TRBJ2-7; D possibly corresponds to TRBD2 (6 bases). The CDR3 runs to 15 residues. From germline, CDR1 is LNHNV and CDR2 YYDKDF (reference sequence). The V end was cut by 7 bases, the J end by 1 base, with 17 bases between. The CDR3 protein is CATTPEAGGSYEQYF. The DNA of the CDR3 is TGTGCCACCACCCCTGAGGCCGGGGGATCCTACGAGCAGTACTTC. Supplemented by reference TRBV15 and TRBJ2-7, the full variable domain reads DAMVIQNPRYQVTQFGKPVTLSCSQTLNHNVMYWYQQKSSQAPKLLFHYYDKDFNNEADTPDNFQSRRPNTSFCFLDIRSPGLGDTAMYLCATTPEAGGSYEQYFGPGTRLTVT.